The 23 T cell receptor beta chains listed next were all sequenced from one sample in a study of Graves' ophthalmopathy and Graves' hyperthyroidism. RNA transcripts provided the template for amplifying TCR beta CDR3 regions. Investigators did first-round RT-PCR with HTBI primers, then second-round multiplex PCR. TCRdb used MiXCR to reprocess the multiplex PCR reads, holding one entry per CDR3 protein. The profile shows 400,000 to 450,000 distinct CDR3 sequences, under 25% of them singletons. Material for sequencing was peripheral blood. The receptors come from a young woman with stable Graves' hyperthyroidism.

This clonotype was observed a handful of times. The chain joins TRBV28 to TRBJ2-7; no clear D. Germline CDR1 MDHEN, CDR2 SYDVKM. The CDR3 consists of 14 residues. Trimming took off 2 bases at V and 3 bases at J, with 11 bases between the two ends. The CDR3 bases are TGTGCCAGCAGTTTAGGTATATACAGCTACGAGCAGTACTTC. It specifies CASSLGIYSYEQYF.

J is TRBJ1-5 and V is TRBV12-3 or TRBV12-4, with D perhaps matching TRBD1 (6 bases). V was cut by 6 bases and J by 7 bases, with 13 bases left in between. This CDR3 comprises 13 residues. CDR3 sequence (DNA): TGTGCCAGCAGCCCGGACAGCGGACAGCCCCAGCATTTT. Amino acids: CASSPDSGQPQHF.

This chain links TRBV12-3 or TRBV12-4 with TRBJ2-2; the match to TRBD2 covers 14 bases. CDR3 length: 18 amino acids. The junction had 14 bases not matched to a gene; V was cut back by 6 bases and J by 8 bases. The CDR3 sequence is CASSLVTGTSGSRGELFF. The CDR3 DNA sequence: TGTGCCAGCAGCCTTGTAACTGGGACTAGCGGGAGTAGAGGGGAGCTGTTTTTT.

This clonotype was seen only a few times. CDR3 region: CSARYTEAFF. The CDR3 coding sequence is TGCAGTGCTAGGTACACTGAAGCTTTCTTT. This rearrangement joins TRBV20-1 to TRBJ1-1; D ambiguous. Germline V gene sequence: CDR1 DFQATT, CDR2 SNEGSKA (reference sequence). The V and J ends lost 3 bases and 3 bases respectively, with 2 bases between them. This CDR3 is built from 10 residues.

This clonotype was found many times. The missing conserved phenylalanine or tryptophan at the end of this CDR3 makes a read error likely. V usage is TRBV3-1 and J usage is TRBJ2-5; 10 bases map to TRBD2. Germline-derived CDR1 and CDR2 are LGHDT and YNNKEL (reference sequence). Trimming removed 4 bases from V and 1 base from J; junction bases left unmatched: 3. The CDR3 is 15 amino acids. CDR3 DNA: TGTGCCAGCAGCCGACTAGCGGGTTCCCAAGAGACCCAGTACCTC. This codes for CASSRLAGSQETQYL.

This clonotype was seen repeatedly, ten times or more. This rearrangement joins TRBV4-1 to TRBJ1-6; D is unresolved. CDR3 length equals 15 residues. The ends were cut back, 1 base at V and 11 bases at J, with 15 bases in the middle. Germline assignment: CDR1 MGHRA and CDR2 YSYEKL. As DNA, the CDR3 is TGCGCCAGCAGCCAAGCGTCCCAGCCCCGACCACCCCTCCACTTT. Its protein product is CASSQASQPRPPLHF.

The V call is TRBV14, the J call TRBJ2-2; D remains unclear. Germline-derived CDR1 and CDR2 are SGHDN and FVKESK. This CDR3 contains 13 residues. Trimming took off 0 bases at V and 7 bases at J, with 6 bases between the two ends. CDR3 residues: CASSQDRGGELFF. As DNA, the CDR3 is TGTGCCAGCAGCCAAGATCGTGGCGGGGAGCTGTTTTTT.

This clonotype was seen many times. A much larger clonotype is one base distant, so this may be a read error. The chain is built from TRBV28 and TRBJ1-1, with 8 bases aligning to TRBD1. CDR3 length: 15 amino acids. Germline CDR1 is MDHEN and CDR2 is SYDVKM. J gave up 1 base and V 1 base, and 2 bases lay outside the gene matches. The CDR3 DNA sequence: TGTGCCAGCAGTTTATTTGGGACAGGGAACACTGAAGCTTTCTTT. Translation: CASSLFGTGNTEAFF.

The chain recombines TRBV11-2 with TRBJ2-5; D not resolved. The CDR3 spans 14 residues. Between the trimmed V and J ends, which lost 6 bases and 0 bases, there was a span of 11 bases. Germline-derived CDR1 and CDR2 are SGHAT and FQNNGV. The CDR3 spells CASRYNLYQETQYF. CDR3 bases: TGTGCCAGCAGGTATAACTTGTACCAAGAGACCCAGTACTTC.

This clonotype appeared a few times. V gene TRBV30 combines with J gene TRBJ2-3, with 9 bases aligning to TRBD2. Germline lookup yields CDR1 GTSNPN and CDR2 SVGIG (reference sequence). The CDR3 covers 15 residues. The trim removed 0 bases at V and 9 bases at J, leaving 10 bases unmatched. CDR3 sequence (DNA): TGTGCCTGGAGTGTGGGGTTAGCGGGAGATCCAACGCAGTATTTT. Translation: CAWSVGLAGDPTQYF.

For this clonotype: This clone may be a read error of a much larger clone one base away. The chain joins TRBV5-1 to TRBJ2-2, with TRBD1 identical over 9 bases. The length of the CDR3 is 14 residues. Germline V gene data show CDR1 as SGHRS and CDR2 as YFSETQ. The CDR3 DNA reads as TGCGCCAGCAGCTTCACAGGGGGCGCCGGGGAGCTGTGTTTT. This sequence encodes CASSFTGGAGELCF. The whole variable domain, remainder taken from reference TRBV5-1 and TRBJ2-2, is KAGVTQTPRYLIKTRGQQVTLSCSPISGHRSVSWYQQTPGQGLQFLFEYFSETQRNKGNFPGRFSGRQFSNSRSEMNVSTLELGDSALYLCASSFTGGAGELCFGEGSRLTVL.

A few counts support this clonotype. The V and J genes are TRBV4-3 and TRBJ2-2; 7 bases are a match to TRBD2. The V gene's germline CDR1 is LGHNA and CDR2 YSLEER. V lost 7 bases, J lost 5 bases, and 13 bases stayed unmatched. The CDR3 sequence is 16 residues long. The CDR3 spells CASTPGPSGNTGELFF. In DNA, the CDR3 is TGCGCCAGCACCCCAGGGCCTAGCGGTAATACCGGGGAGCTGTTTTTT.

The chain is built from TRBV12-3 or TRBV12-4 and TRBJ2-5, with 12 positions matching TRBD2. J lost 3 bases, V lost 7 bases, and 3 bases had no gene match. This CDR3 comprises 14 residues. CDR3 nucleotide sequence: TGTGCCAGCACTAGCGGGGGGGCCGAAGAGACCCAGTACTTC. The encoded protein is CASTSGGAEETQYF.

At least ten counts were recorded for this clonotype. The J gene is TRBJ2-7, the V gene TRBV13; TRBD2 agrees at 12 bases. The CDR3 contains 16 residues. After removal of 4 bases from V and 5 bases from J, the junction contained 9 bases not matched to a gene. CDR1 and CDR2 from the germline V gene are PRHDT and FYEKMQ (reference sequence). The CDR3 loop is CASSSAKTSGRNEQYF. CDR3 DNA sequence: TGTGCCAGCAGCTCCGCAAAGACTAGCGGGAGAAACGAGCAGTACTTC.

This CDR3 reads CASRTGGSNYGYTF. CDR3 nucleotide sequence: TGTGCCAGCAGAACAGGGGGGTCCAACTATGGCTACACCTTC. The chain has TRBV6-1 and TRBJ1-2, with 8 bases fitting TRBD1. The CDR3 is made up of 14 amino acids. Germline V gene lookup returns CDR1 MNHNS and CDR2 SASEGT. With 6 bases clipped from V and 2 bases from J, the junction kept 5 bases outside the gene matches.

Of note for this clonotype: This may be a read error: a much more frequent sequence differs by one nucleotide. The V call is TRBV6-2 or TRBV6-3, the J call TRBJ1-5; 7 bases fit TRBD1. This CDR3 contains 14 residues. CDR1 and CDR2 (germline): MNHEY, SVGEGT. The CDR3 nucleotides are TGTGCCAGCAGTAACCGGGACAGCAATCAGCCCCATCATTTT. Its protein product is CASSNRDSNQPHHF.

This clonotype was observed many times. The chain combines TRBV6-5 with TRBJ2-7; TRBD2 aligns across 7 bases. CDR3 length: 17 amino acids. The V segment lost 0 bases and the J segment 3 bases; nucleotides outside the gene matches: 11. Per germline, CDR1 MNHEY and CDR2 SVGAGI. CDR3 bases: TGTGCCAGCAGTTACTCCCGAGACCGGGACTATATCTACGAGCAGTACTTC. Translating it yields CASSYSRDRDYIYEQYF.

This clonotype was seen only once. The chain couples TRBV11-2 to TRBJ2-5, with 8 bases aligning to TRBD1. The CDR3 is 17 residues long. Unmatched junction bases numbered 12, after V lost 5 bases and J lost 1 base. Germline V gene data show CDR1 as SGHAT and CDR2 as FQNNGV. For the CDR3, the DNA is TGTGCCAGCAGCCTATGGACAGGGACGGGGCCCCAAGAGACCCAGTACTTC. Translating it yields CASSLWTGTGPQETQYF.

This clonotype was recorded many times. The J gene is TRBJ1-1, the V gene TRBV7-9; no firm D call. The CDR3 is 12 residues long. Trimming left V 5 bases short and J 1 base short, with 5 bases between. Germline V gives CDR1 SEHNR, CDR2 FQNEAQ (reference sequence). In DNA form, the CDR3 reads TGTGCCAGCAGCACGTCGAACACTGAAGCTTTCTTT. This gives the protein CASSTSNTEAFF.

This clonotype was counted many times. This rearrangement joins TRBV6-5 to TRBJ2-5; tentatively, D is TRBD1 (8 bases). Germline CDR1 and CDR2: MNHEY and SVGAGI. V lost 5 bases and J 7 bases, leaving 17 bases between the germline ends. This CDR3 is built from 14 residues. The CDR3 nucleotides read TGTGCCAGCAGTATTCAGGGGGCGGGGGTGACCCAGTACTTC. Translation: CASSIQGAGVTQYF.

This clonotype came up many times. This chain connects TRBV7-9 to TRBJ2-7; D remains unclear. V was pared by 6 bases and J by 0 bases, with 9 bases between. This CDR3 is built from 13 residues. CDR1 is SEHNR and CDR2 is FQNEAQ in the germline V gene (reference sequence). DNA of the CDR3: TGTGCCAGCAGGCCAGGATTCTCCTACGAGCAGTACTTC. This sequence encodes CASRPGFSYEQYF.

This clonotype has at least ten counts. The chain joins TRBV6-5 to TRBJ2-6; 7 nucleotides align to TRBD2. The germline V gene has CDR1 MNHEY and CDR2 SVGAGI. The ends lost 2 bases at V and 2 bases at J; junction bases unmatched: 6. The CDR3 consists of 17 residues. CDR3 nucleotides: TGTGCCAGCAGTTACACCCGGGGGAGGGCTGGGGCCAACGTCCTGACTTTC. Translating it yields CASSYTRGRAGANVLTF.

V gene TRBV12-3 or TRBV12-4 combines with J gene TRBJ2-7, with TRBD1 as a possible D gene (5 bases). The CDR3 has 15 amino acids. Trimming removed 5 bases from V and 0 bases from J, with 14 bases in between. CDR3 coding DNA: TGTGCCAGCAGTCCGGAACAGGCGGACTCCTACGAGCAGTACTTC. Its translation: CASSPEQADSYEQYF.